What follows describes a single TCR beta chain. CDR3 length: 16 amino acids. V dropped 6 bases and J dropped 8; count of bases not matched to a gene: 14. Germline V gives CDR1 KGHDR, CDR2 SFDVKD. This record comes from a study of blood T cell repertoires in COVID-19. As for the study in general: COVID-19 samples, acute and convalescent, were from the United States, Italy and Spain. PBMCs, B-cell-depleted T cells, or T cells were the source of the cDNA or gDNA that made up the material.

Methods used by the authors: How many nucleated cells were present was estimated from reference gene primer amplification. Clones were read by immunoSEQ multiplex PCR, and TCRdb kept only the in-frame ones, dropping some. V and J calls and clone size follow that table, whereas D and trimming were derived from the DNA. The sample lists around 91,000 clones, around 85% seen once, with around 12% in the top ten. The genes are TRBV24-1 and TRBJ2-1, with TRBD2 identical over 8 bases. The sequenced material came from peripheral blood. This clonotype was sampled from a human donor in a cohort sampled during active COVID-19. The CDR3 loop is CATSRYGAGAVDEQFF. CDR3 in DNA: TGTGCCACCAGTCGGTACGGAGCGGGAGCGGTGGATGAGCAGTTCTTC.